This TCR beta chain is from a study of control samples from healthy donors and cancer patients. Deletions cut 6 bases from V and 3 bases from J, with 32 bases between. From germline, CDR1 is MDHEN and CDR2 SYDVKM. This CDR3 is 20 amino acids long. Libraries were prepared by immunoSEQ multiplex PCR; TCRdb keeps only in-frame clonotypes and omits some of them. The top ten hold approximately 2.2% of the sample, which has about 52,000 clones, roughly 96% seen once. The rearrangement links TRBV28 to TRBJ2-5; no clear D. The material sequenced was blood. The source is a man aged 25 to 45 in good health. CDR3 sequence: CASRIIPSQAAHLSKETQYF. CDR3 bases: TGTGCCAGCAGAATCATACCGAGCCAGGCAGCTCATCTCTCAAAAGAGACCCAGTACTTC. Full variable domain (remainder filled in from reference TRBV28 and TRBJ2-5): DVKVTQSSRYLVKRTGEKVFLECVQDMDHENMFWYRQDPGLGLRLIYFSYDVKMKEKGDIPEGYSVSREKKERFSLILESASTNQTSMYLCASRIIPSQAAHLSKETQYFGPGTRLLVL.